This T cell receptor beta chain was documented in a study of PD-L1 blockade in urothelial cancer. General study findings and limits: Patients with below-median pretreatment blood clonality survived longer.

Germline assignment: CDR1 SGHRS and CDR2 YFSETQ. This CDR3 has 15 residues. Trimming took 3 bases from V and 3 from J, leaving 15 bases between them. Repertoires were generated with immunoSEQ multiplex PCR, while TCRdb's copy carries only in-frame clones and drops some. Here the sample spans about 88,000 clones, more than 90% being singletons. With regard to this clone: Its specificity is unknown.

V gene TRBV5-1 combines with J gene TRBJ2-5, with a possible D match to TRBD2 (6 bases). The sequence came from a man aged 60 to 75 with urothelial cancer. The source was PBMCs, collected around atezolizumab (anti-PD-L1) treatment. CDR3 nucleotides: TGCGCCAGCAGCTGGACGGGACTGGGTGAAGAGACCCAGTACTTC. It translates to CASSWTGLGEETQYF.